These T cell receptor beta chains were read from a single sample in a study of blood T cell repertoires in COVID-19. The repertoire was sequenced with immunoSEQ multiplex PCR; TCRdb's copy has only in-frame clones and lacks some. The table lists over 200,000 clones, 80% of them singletons. Material: peripheral blood. All receptors derive from a human donor in a cohort sampled during active COVID-19. CDR3s include the opening cysteine and the closing phenylalanine or tryptophan. D genes are given only for firm matches. The size entry is marked missing in some rows and otherwise reads once, few, many or a size class.

j_call: TRBJ2-1; v_call: TRBV6-5; d_call: TRBD2; cdr3_length: 15; clone_size: -; cdr3_aa: CASSRLAGPYNEQFF; cdr3_nt: TGTGCCAGCAGCCGACTAGCGGGGCCTTACAATGAGCAGTTCTTC
j_call: TRBJ1-5; v_call: TRBV27; d_call: -; cdr3_length: 14; clone_size: few; cdr3_aa: CASSPTESNQPQHF; cdr3_nt: TGTGCCAGCAGTCCGACAGAAAGCAATCAGCCCCAGCATTTT
j_call: TRBJ2-7; v_call: TRBV2; d_call: TRBD2; cdr3_length: 14; clone_size: -; cdr3_aa: CASSVLVAGGEQYF; cdr3_nt: TGTGCCAGCAGTGTCTTGGTAGCGGGAGGCGAGCAGTACTTC
j_call: TRBJ2-7; v_call: TRBV4-2; d_call: TRBD2; cdr3_length: 17; clone_size: -; cdr3_aa: CASSQARTSGSGYEQYF; cdr3_nt: TGTGCCAGCAGCCAGGCGAGGACTAGCGGGAGTGGATACGAGCAGTACTTC
j_call: TRBJ2-5; v_call: TRBV7-9; d_call: -; cdr3_length: 13; clone_size: once; cdr3_aa: CATSPIAEGTQYF; cdr3_nt: TGTGCCACCTCTCCTATAGCGGAGGGGACCCAGTACTTC
j_call: TRBJ2-7; v_call: TRBV6-4; d_call: TRBD2; cdr3_length: 16; clone_size: -; cdr3_aa: CASSDDQAGALYEQYF; cdr3_nt: TGTGCCAGCAGTGACGACCAAGCGGGAGCCCTCTACGAGCAGTACTTC
j_call: TRBJ2-1; v_call: TRBV15; d_call: -; cdr3_length: 16; clone_size: once; cdr3_aa: CATRKHRSADVDEQFF; cdr3_nt: TGTGCCACCAGAAAACACAGGTCGGCGGATGTCGATGAGCAGTTCTTC
j_call: TRBJ1-1; v_call: TRBV11-2; d_call: -; cdr3_length: 15; clone_size: -; cdr3_aa: CASSLEGRGNTEAFF; cdr3_nt: TGTGCCAGCAGCTTAGAAGGTAGGGGGAACACTGAAGCTTTCTTT
j_call: TRBJ1-2; v_call: TRBV6-5; d_call: -; cdr3_length: 15; clone_size: -; cdr3_aa: CASSYSMAGYGGYTF; cdr3_nt: TGTGCCAGCAGTTACTCGATGGCAGGGTACGGGGGCTACACCTTC
j_call: TRBJ2-1; v_call: TRBV20-1; d_call: TRBD2; cdr3_length: 14; clone_size: -; cdr3_aa: CSASGGGSEREQFF; cdr3_nt: TGCAGTGCAAGTGGGGGGGGATCGGAAAGGGAGCAGTTCTTC
j_call: TRBJ1-2; v_call: TRBV6-2/TRBV6-3; d_call: -; cdr3_length: 17; clone_size: -; cdr3_aa: CASSYAGRTPLSYGYTF; cdr3_nt: TGTGCCAGCAGTTATGCGGGGCGCACCCCGCTATCCTATGGCTACACCTTC
j_call: TRBJ2-7; v_call: TRBV5-5; d_call: TRBD1; cdr3_length: 14; clone_size: -; cdr3_aa: CASSLGQGAYEQYF; cdr3_nt: TGTGCCAGCAGCTTGGGACAGGGGGCCTACGAGCAGTACTTC
j_call: TRBJ2-1; v_call: TRBV5-1; d_call: TRBD2; cdr3_length: 16; clone_size: -; cdr3_aa: CASSPGAAGGYNEQFF; cdr3_nt: TGCGCCAGCAGCCCGGGCGCGGCGGGGGGGTACAATGAGCAGTTCTTC
j_call: TRBJ1-1; v_call: TRBV24-1; d_call: TRBD1; cdr3_length: 11; clone_size: many; cdr3_aa: CATRQGSEAFF; cdr3_nt: TGTGCCACCAGACAGGGGTCTGAAGCTTTCTTT
j_call: TRBJ2-7; v_call: TRBV29-1; d_call: -; cdr3_length: 13; clone_size: -; cdr3_aa: CSALPAGRYEQYF; cdr3_nt: TGCAGCGCCCTGCCGGCGGGAAGGTACGAGCAGTACTTC
j_call: TRBJ1-4; v_call: TRBV13; d_call: TRBD1; cdr3_length: 15; clone_size: -; cdr3_aa: CASSKRTGAFEKLFF; cdr3_nt: TGTGCCAGCAGCAAAAGGACAGGGGCGTTTGAAAAACTGTTTTTT
j_call: TRBJ2-7; v_call: TRBV19; d_call: -; cdr3_length: 15; clone_size: once; cdr3_aa: CASSIGAGASYEQYF; cdr3_nt: TGTGCCAGTAGTATAGGGGCAGGTGCCTCCTACGAGCAGTACTTC
j_call: TRBJ2-7; v_call: TRBV7-3; d_call: TRBD2; cdr3_length: 17; clone_size: -; cdr3_aa: CASSFEPTSGRLGEQYF; cdr3_nt: TGTGCCAGCAGTTTCGAACCGACTAGCGGGAGGTTGGGGGAGCAGTACTTC
j_call: TRBJ1-4; v_call: TRBV7-2; d_call: -; cdr3_length: 14; clone_size: -; cdr3_aa: CASSHKHANEKLFF; cdr3_nt: TGTGCCAGCAGCCATAAACATGCTAATGAAAAACTGTTTTTT
j_call: TRBJ2-5; v_call: TRBV18; d_call: -; cdr3_length: 15; clone_size: -; cdr3_aa: CASSPPSRVQETQYF; cdr3_nt: TGTGCCAGCTCACCACCGAGCCGGGTCCAAGAGACCCAGTACTTC
j_call: TRBJ2-1; v_call: TRBV9; d_call: -; cdr3_length: 15; clone_size: -; cdr3_aa: CASSRTSSSYNEQFF; cdr3_nt: TGTGCCAGCAGTCGGACATCGAGCTCCTACAATGAGCAGTTCTTC
j_call: TRBJ1-4; v_call: TRBV7-9; d_call: -; cdr3_length: 15; clone_size: -; cdr3_aa: CASSLTRPEREKLFF; cdr3_nt: TGTGCCAGCAGCTTGACTCGGCCGGAGAGGGAAAAACTGTTTTTT
j_call: TRBJ1-1; v_call: TRBV6-2/TRBV6-3; d_call: -; cdr3_length: 14; clone_size: -; cdr3_aa: CASSYPTANTEAFF; cdr3_nt: TGTGCCAGCAGTTACCCGACAGCGAACACTGAAGCTTTCTTT
j_call: TRBJ1-5; v_call: TRBV24-1; d_call: TRBD1; cdr3_length: 15; clone_size: once; cdr3_aa: CATTSGTGRNQPQHF; cdr3_nt: TGTGCCACCACAAGCGGGACAGGGAGAAATCAGCCCCAGCATTTT
j_call: TRBJ2-5; v_call: TRBV9; d_call: TRBD1; cdr3_length: 15; clone_size: -; cdr3_aa: CASSVEGTGEETQYF; cdr3_nt: TGTGCCAGCAGCGTAGAAGGGACAGGTGAAGAGACCCAGTACTTC
j_call: TRBJ2-7; v_call: TRBV5-1; d_call: TRBD2; cdr3_length: 14; clone_size: -; cdr3_aa: CASSLAPGGYEQYF; cdr3_nt: TGCGCCAGCAGCTTGGCCCCGGGAGGCTACGAGCAGTACTTC
j_call: TRBJ1-2; v_call: TRBV12-3/TRBV12-4; d_call: -; cdr3_length: 13; clone_size: few; cdr3_aa: CASTRGQGYGYTF; cdr3_nt: TGTGCCAGCACCCGTGGGCAGGGGTATGGCTACACCTTC
j_call: TRBJ1-5; v_call: TRBV19; d_call: TRBD1; cdr3_length: 15; clone_size: few; cdr3_aa: CASRGTGGSYQPQHF; cdr3_nt: TGTGCCAGTAGGGGGACAGGGGGCAGTTATCAGCCCCAGCATTTT
j_call: TRBJ1-5; v_call: TRBV4-3; d_call: -; cdr3_length: 15; clone_size: once; cdr3_aa: CASSQDKSGEQPQHF; cdr3_nt: TGCGCCAGCAGCCAAGATAAATCGGGGGAGCAGCCCCAGCATTTT
j_call: TRBJ1-6; v_call: TRBV6-5; d_call: -; cdr3_length: 15; clone_size: once; cdr3_aa: CASSTVGRANSPLHF; cdr3_nt: TGTGCCAGCAGTACGGTCGGGAGAGCTAATTCACCCCTCCACTTT
j_call: TRBJ2-7; v_call: TRBV27; d_call: TRBD2; cdr3_length: 12; clone_size: -; cdr3_aa: CASSLRGGEQYF; cdr3_nt: TGTGCCAGCAGTTTAAGGGGAGGGGAGCAGTACTTC
j_call: TRBJ1-2; v_call: TRBV19; d_call: -; cdr3_length: 13; clone_size: -; cdr3_aa: CASSMGTQYGYTF; cdr3_nt: TGTGCCAGTAGTATGGGGACACAGTATGGCTACACCTTC
j_call: TRBJ1-1; v_call: TRBV7-8; d_call: -; cdr3_length: 13; clone_size: -; cdr3_aa: CASNAEEETEAFF; cdr3_nt: TGTGCCAGCAACGCAGAGGAGGAAACTGAAGCTTTCTTT
j_call: TRBJ2-7; v_call: TRBV7-9; d_call: -; cdr3_length: 13; clone_size: -; cdr3_aa: CASSFSTGGEQYF; cdr3_nt: TGTGCCAGCAGCTTTTCTACAGGTGGAGAGCAGTACTTC
j_call: TRBJ2-1; v_call: TRBV18; d_call: -; cdr3_length: 13; clone_size: -; cdr3_aa: CASSPKRVNGGFF; cdr3_nt: TGTGCCAGCTCACCAAAACGAGTCAATGGTGGGTTCTTC
j_call: TRBJ1-5; v_call: TRBV27; d_call: -; cdr3_length: 16; clone_size: -; cdr3_aa: CASSRRTPYSNQPQHF; cdr3_nt: TGTGCCAGCAGTCGTCGGACACCGTATAGCAATCAGCCCCAGCATTTT
j_call: TRBJ2-7; v_call: TRBV12-3/TRBV12-4; d_call: -; cdr3_length: 13; clone_size: -; cdr3_aa: CASSPDARGEQYF; cdr3_nt: TGTGCCAGCAGCCCGGACGCGCGCGGGGAGCAGTACTTC
j_call: TRBJ1-2; v_call: TRBV7-2; d_call: -; cdr3_length: 15; clone_size: -; cdr3_aa: CASSRPGTHNYGYTF; cdr3_nt: TGTGCCAGCAGCCGGCCCGGGACACATAACTATGGCTACACCTTC
j_call: TRBJ1-6; v_call: TRBV6-2/TRBV6-3; d_call: -; cdr3_length: 14; clone_size: -; cdr3_aa: CASSYQGGNSPLHF; cdr3_nt: TGTGCCAGCAGTTACCAGGGTGGTAATTCACCCCTCCACTTT
j_call: TRBJ2-7; v_call: TRBV3-1/TRBV3-2; d_call: -; cdr3_length: 15; clone_size: -; cdr3_aa: CASSQEGGRMYEQYF; cdr3_nt: TGTGCCAGCAGCCAAGAGGGGGGACGGATGTACGAGCAGTACTTC
j_call: TRBJ2-2; v_call: TRBV19; d_call: -; cdr3_length: 14; clone_size: few; cdr3_aa: CASRRGWNTGELFF; cdr3_nt: TGTGCCAGTAGGAGAGGTTGGAACACCGGGGAGCTGTTTTTT
j_call: TRBJ2-3; v_call: TRBV6-1; d_call: TRBD2; cdr3_length: 16; clone_size: -; cdr3_aa: CASSARTSGITDTQYF; cdr3_nt: TGTGCCAGCAGTGCCCGGACTAGCGGGATAACAGATACGCAGTATTTT
j_call: TRBJ1-2; v_call: TRBV4-3; d_call: TRBD1; cdr3_length: 16; clone_size: -; cdr3_aa: CASSQDGTGRRYGYTF; cdr3_nt: TGCGCCAGCAGCCAAGACGGGACAGGGCGACGCTATGGCTACACCTTC
j_call: TRBJ2-7; v_call: TRBV10-3; d_call: -; cdr3_length: 14; clone_size: once; cdr3_aa: CAISTPTGVYEQYF; cdr3_nt: TGTGCCATCAGCACGCCAACAGGAGTCTACGAGCAGTACTTC
j_call: TRBJ2-5; v_call: TRBV5-4; d_call: -; cdr3_length: 14; clone_size: once; cdr3_aa: CASSKGQGQETQYF; cdr3_nt: TGTGCCAGCAGCAAAGGTCAGGGACAAGAGACCCAGTACTTC
j_call: TRBJ2-6; v_call: TRBV15; d_call: TRBD2; cdr3_length: 15; clone_size: -; cdr3_aa: CATSRRGDGANVLTF; cdr3_nt: TGTGCCACCAGCAGGCGGGGGGATGGGGCCAACGTCCTGACTTTC
j_call: TRBJ2-1; v_call: TRBV9; d_call: -; cdr3_length: 12; clone_size: -; cdr3_aa: CASSFSNGEQFF; cdr3_nt: TGTGCCAGCAGCTTTAGTAACGGTGAGCAGTTCTTC
j_call: TRBJ2-2; v_call: TRBV7-2; d_call: -; cdr3_length: 14; clone_size: -; cdr3_aa: CASRARGGTGELFF; cdr3_nt: TGTGCCAGCAGAGCTAGAGGGGGCACCGGGGAGCTGTTTTTT
j_call: TRBJ1-5; v_call: TRBV2; d_call: TRBD1; cdr3_length: 15; clone_size: once; cdr3_aa: CASTGQGPPGQPQHF; cdr3_nt: TGTGCCAGCACCGGACAGGGCCCTCCTGGGCAGCCCCAGCATTTT
j_call: TRBJ2-7; v_call: TRBV3-1/TRBV3-2; d_call: TRBD2; cdr3_length: 15; clone_size: -; cdr3_aa: CASSQTTSGNYEQYF; cdr3_nt: TGTGCCAGCAGCCAGACGACTAGCGGAAACTACGAGCAGTACTTC
j_call: TRBJ2-4; v_call: TRBV12-3/TRBV12-4; d_call: -; cdr3_length: 13; clone_size: -; cdr3_aa: CASTNPGLPIQYF; cdr3_nt: TGTGCCAGCACTAACCCGGGACTCCCCATTCAGTACTTC
j_call: TRBJ2-7; v_call: TRBV4-1; d_call: -; cdr3_length: 15; clone_size: few; cdr3_aa: CASSQDARTRDEQYF; cdr3_nt: TGCGCCAGCAGCCAAGATGCCAGGACTCGAGACGAGCAGTACTTC
j_call: TRBJ1-2; v_call: TRBV28; d_call: TRBD1; cdr3_length: 13; clone_size: -; cdr3_aa: CASSWQGEWGYTF; cdr3_nt: TGTGCCAGCAGTTGGCAGGGGGAGTGGGGCTACACCTTC
j_call: TRBJ2-7; v_call: TRBV27; d_call: TRBD1; cdr3_length: 13; clone_size: once; cdr3_aa: CASSTDRAYEQYF; cdr3_nt: TGTGCCAGCAGTACCGACAGGGCCTACGAGCAGTACTTC
j_call: TRBJ1-1; v_call: TRBV28; d_call: -; cdr3_length: 13; clone_size: -; cdr3_aa: CAVHSFMNTEAFF; cdr3_nt: TGTGCCGTTCATAGCTTCATGAACACTGAAGCTTTCTTT
j_call: TRBJ1-4; v_call: TRBV7-9; d_call: -; cdr3_length: 16; clone_size: -; cdr3_aa: CASSFSSNALNEKLFF; cdr3_nt: TGTGCCAGCAGCTTTTCCTCTAACGCGTTAAATGAAAAACTGTTTTTT
j_call: TRBJ2-7; v_call: TRBV6-5; d_call: TRBD2; cdr3_length: 15; clone_size: once; cdr3_aa: CASSILGLAGGPTVF; cdr3_nt: TGTGCCAGCAGTATATTAGGACTAGCGGGAGGGCCGACCGTGTTC
j_call: TRBJ2-7; v_call: TRBV13; d_call: TRBD1; cdr3_length: 14; clone_size: -; cdr3_aa: CASSLGQGFYEQYF; cdr3_nt: TGTGCCAGCAGCTTAGGACAGGGGTTCTACGAGCAGTACTTC